This T cell receptor (beta chain) was sequenced during a study of CD8+ T cells in alopecia areata. Study-wide results and caveats: Relative to mice, TCR sharing across patients was less clear, a difference possibly HLA-related. Higher clonality was seen in lesional scalp than in normal scalp, especially in alopecia totalis/universalis.

About this clone: No antigen is known for it.

PBMCs served as the source from which CD4+ and CD8+ T cells were sorted. CDR1 and CDR2 (germline): LNHDA, SQIVND (reference sequence). The CDR3 extends over 15 amino acids. The V gene lost 6 bases and the J gene lost 10 bases, with 19 bases spanning the gap. RNA was extracted and reverse transcribed into cDNA as the sequencing template. TCRdb's table, derived via immunoSEQ multiplex PCR, lists solely in-frame clones and lacks some. The sample records about 200,000 clones, approximately 53% being singletons. This clonotype originated in a human donor in good health. This rearrangement joins TRBV19 to TRBJ1-6; D is possibly TRBD1 (5 bases). Sequences were obtained from CD8+ T cells sorted from blood. CDR3 residues: CASSIQSGLGSPLHF. In DNA, the CDR3 is TGTGCCAGTAGCATCCAGTCGGGGCTCGGCTCACCCCTCCACTTT.